The clone carrying this TCR beta chain was detected once. This entry belongs to a study of blood T cell repertoires in COVID-19. Generated by immunoSEQ multiplex PCR, the TCRdb table keeps only in-frame clones and is missing some. The top ten hold less than 20% of the sample, which has about 100,000 clones, about four fifths seen once. Looked up from germline, CDR1 is MDHEN and CDR2 is SYDVKM. Trimming took off 3 bases at V and 7 bases at J, with 18 bases between the two ends. The CDR3 consists of 16 residues. The specimen sequenced was peripheral blood. The V gene is TRBV28, the J gene TRBJ2-2, with D maybe TRBD1 (6 bases). The sequence was collected from an elderly woman with active or convalescent COVID-19. The CDR3 loop is CASSFRGQGSFGELFF. The CDR3 coding sequence is TGTGCCAGCAGTTTCAGGGGTCAGGGGTCGTTCGGGGAGCTGTTTTTT.